The following is a T cell receptor beta chain sequence with its context. What it binds is not known. The CDR3 loop spans 15 amino acids. Looked up from germline, CDR1 is SGHTA and CDR2 is FQGNSA. With V trimmed by 5 bases and J by 7 bases, 8 bases remained unmatched. Together with a sample-barcoded 5' primer, a J-beta primer mix was included in a second PCR lasting roughly 6 to 12 cycles. A single record per CDR3 protein comes from TCRdb applying MiXCR to the 5' RACE reads. In the table there are about 760,000 distinct CDR3 sequences, 45% to 70% of which are singletons. The data derive from a study of blood T cells in healthy people across ages. Regarding the study as a whole: Because sorting was not performed, PBMCs prevented conclusive naive versus antigen-experienced comparison. Estimated diversity, derived from one million T cells, was regarded as an underestimate.

No fewer than 5 micrograms of total RNA were isolated from every sample. This sequence was found in a man aged 35-49 years in good health. The chain carries TRBV7-2 and TRBJ2-2; 9 bases are shared with TRBD1. Sequencing was performed on blood. The CDR3 DNA reads as TGTGCCAGCAGCCCACAGGGGGCGCGAAGCGGGGAGCTGTTTTTT. Translating it yields CASSPQGARSGELFF.